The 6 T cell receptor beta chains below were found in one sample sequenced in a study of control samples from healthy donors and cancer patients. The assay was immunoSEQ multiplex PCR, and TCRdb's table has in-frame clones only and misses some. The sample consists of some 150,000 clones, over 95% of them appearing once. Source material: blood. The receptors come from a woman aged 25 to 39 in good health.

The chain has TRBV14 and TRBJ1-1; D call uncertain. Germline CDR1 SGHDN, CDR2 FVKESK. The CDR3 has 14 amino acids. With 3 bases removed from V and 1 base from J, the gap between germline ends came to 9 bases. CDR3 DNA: TGTGCCAGCAGCCAGAATTACAGGAACACTGAAGCTTTCTTT. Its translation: CASSQNYRNTEAFF.

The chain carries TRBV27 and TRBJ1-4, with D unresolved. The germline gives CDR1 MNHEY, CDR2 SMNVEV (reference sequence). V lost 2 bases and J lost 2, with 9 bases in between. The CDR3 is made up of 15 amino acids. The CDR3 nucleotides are TGTGCCAGCAGTTTAGTTCGTTCTACTAATGAAAAACTGTTTTTT. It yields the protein CASSLVRSTNEKLFF. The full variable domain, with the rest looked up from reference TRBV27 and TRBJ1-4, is EAQVTQNPRYLITVTGKKLTVTCSQNMNHEYMSWYRQDPGLGLRQIYYSMNVEVTDKGDVPEGYKVSRKEKRNFPLILESPSPNQTSLYFCASSLVRSTNEKLFFGSGTQLSVL.

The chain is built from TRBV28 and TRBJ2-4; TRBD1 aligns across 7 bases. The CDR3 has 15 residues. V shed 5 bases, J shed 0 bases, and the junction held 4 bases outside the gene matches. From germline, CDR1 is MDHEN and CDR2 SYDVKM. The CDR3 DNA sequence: TGTGCCAGCAGTGGGGACAGAGTAGCCAAAAACATTCAGTACTTC. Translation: CASSGDRVAKNIQYF.

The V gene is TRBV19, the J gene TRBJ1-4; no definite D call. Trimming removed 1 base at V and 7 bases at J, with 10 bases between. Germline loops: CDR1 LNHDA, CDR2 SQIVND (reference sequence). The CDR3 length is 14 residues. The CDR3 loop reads CASSIVETSEKLFF. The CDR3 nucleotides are TGTGCCAGTAGTATAGTAGAGACTTCTGAAAAACTGTTTTTT.

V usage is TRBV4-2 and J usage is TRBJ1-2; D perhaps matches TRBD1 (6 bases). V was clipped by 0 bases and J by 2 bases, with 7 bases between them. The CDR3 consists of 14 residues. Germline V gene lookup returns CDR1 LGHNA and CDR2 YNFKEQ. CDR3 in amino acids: CASSQEGGNYGYTF. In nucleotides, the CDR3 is TGTGCCAGCAGCCAAGAGGGGGGCAACTATGGCTACACCTTC.

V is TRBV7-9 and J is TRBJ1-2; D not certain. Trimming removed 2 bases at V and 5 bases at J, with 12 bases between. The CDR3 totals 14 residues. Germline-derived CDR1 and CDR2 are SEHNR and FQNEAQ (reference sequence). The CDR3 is CASSLQGPGYGYTF. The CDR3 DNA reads TGTGCCAGCAGCTTACAAGGTCCGGGGTATGGCTACACCTTC.